The rows below give T cell receptor beta chains drawn from one sample of a study of CD8 T cells in ankylosing spondylitis. TCRdb fed the 5' RACE reads into MiXCR, producing one record per CDR3 protein. This table holds fewer than 750,000 distinct CDR3 sequences, roughly 19% found once. The specimen sequenced was blood, either unsorted or a sorted T cell fraction (not recorded which). The receptors were sampled from a male donor with ankylosing spondylitis. Both conserved end residues are part of each CDR3. D genes are given only for firm matches. The size field is filled for only some rows; it gives once, few, many or a size class.

TRBD1,TRBV7-8,-,TRBJ2-7,CASSFLGTGAYEQYF,TGTGCCAGCAGCTTCCTTGGGACAGGGGCCTACGAGCAGTACTTC
-,TRBV9,-,TRBJ2-3,CASSVGGASTDTQYF,TGTGCCAGCAGCGTAGGGGGGGCGAGTACAGATACGCAGTATTTT
TRBD1,TRBV9,few,TRBJ2-6,CASSAPRPGQVGSSGANVLTF,TGTGCCAGCAGCGCCCCAAGACCGGGACAGGTGGGGAGCTCTGGGGCCAACGTCCTGACTTTC
-,TRBV3-1,-,TRBJ1-2,CATRDGNYGYTF,TGTGCCACCCGGGACGGGAACTATGGCTACACCTTC
TRBD1,TRBV29-1,once,TRBJ1-2,CSVGTGPNYGYTF,TGCAGCGTTGGGACAGGGCCCAACTATGGCTACACCTTC
TRBD1,TRBV6-6,-,TRBJ1-6,CASSTGEGSPLHF,TGTGCCAGCAGTACAGGGGAAGGTTCACCCCTCCACTTT
-,TRBV20-1,-,TRBJ2-7,CSASSGVEQYF,TGCAGTGCTTCATCGGGGGTCGAGCAGTACTTC
-,TRBV30,few,TRBJ1-5,CAWAAQSSNQPQHF,TGTGCCTGGGCGGCGCAGTCTAGCAATCAGCCCCAGCATTTT
-,TRBV5-1,once,TRBJ2-7,CASSFSERGLEQYF,TGCGCCAGCAGCTTCTCCGAACGGGGCCTCGAGCAGTACTTC
TRBD1,TRBV29-1,few,TRBJ2-7,CSVEGTGTYAEQYF,TGCAGCGTTGAAGGGACAGGGACCTACGCAGAGCAGTACTTC
-,TRBV5-5,-,TRBJ1-4,CASSLVRTETNEKLFF,TGTGCCAGCAGCTTGGTCAGGACAGAAACCAATGAAAAACTGTTTTTT
-,TRBV24-1,few,TRBJ2-5,CATSDVERNQETQYF,TGTGCCACCAGTGATGTAGAGCGGAACCAAGAGACCCAGTACTTC
-,TRBV7-9,many,TRBJ2-7,CASSWGSTYEQYF,TGTGCCAGCAGCTGGGGGTCGACCTACGAGCAGTACTTC
TRBD2,TRBV6-1,few,TRBJ2-1,CASSTPGLAENEQFF,TGTGCCAGCAGTACCCCCGGACTAGCGGAGAATGAGCAGTTCTTC
-,TRBV4-1,-,TRBJ2-1,CASSQITGKSSNEQFF,TGCGCCAGCAGCCAAATAACAGGGAAAAGCTCGAATGAGCAGTTCTTC
-,TRBV7-6,-,TRBJ2-1,CASSLAPAGLTYNEQFF,TGTGCCAGCAGCTTAGCGCCGGCGGGACTCACCTACAATGAGCAGTTCTTC
-,TRBV6-5,few,TRBJ1-1,CASSYGGGNTEAFF,TGTGCCAGCAGTTATGGGGGGGGGAACACTGAAGCTTTCTTT
-,TRBV7-2,few,TRBJ1-5,CASTGDINQPQHF,TGTGCCAGCACAGGGGACATCAATCAGCCCCAGCATTTT
-,TRBV27,-,TRBJ2-7,CASSLILGFEQYF,TGTGCCAGCAGTTTAATTTTAGGGTTCGAGCAGTACTTC
-,TRBV9,few,TRBJ1-1,CASKRISGNTEAFF,TGTGCCAGCAAGCGCATTAGCGGGAACACTGAAGCTTTCTTT
TRBD2,TRBV5-5,-,TRBJ2-7,CASTKWGGSAYEQYF,TGTGCCAGCACCAAATGGGGCGGGAGCGCGTACGAGCAGTACTTC
-,TRBV5-1,many,TRBJ1-2,CASSPIPGGNYGYTF,TGCGCCAGCAGCCCCATCCCCGGGGGTAACTATGGCTACACCTTC
-,TRBV6-1,few,TRBJ2-5,CASSDVRETQYF,TGTGCCAGCAGTGATGTACGAGAGACCCAGTACTTC
-,TRBV27,-,TRBJ1-3,CASSLSVGSGNTIYF,TGTGCCAGCAGTTTATCGGTGGGTTCTGGAAACACCATATATTTT
-,TRBV5-1,-,TRBJ1-2,CASTGTRSYGYTF,TGCGCCAGCACGGGGACACGCTCCTATGGCTACACCTTC
TRBD1,TRBV7-9,-,TRBJ1-5,CASSMGQVNQPQHF,TGTGCCAGCAGCATGGGACAGGTCAATCAGCCCCAGCATTTT
TRBD1,TRBV29-1,few,TRBJ1-3,CSVMDRGKGNTIYF,TGCAGCGTTATGGACAGGGGCAAAGGAAACACCATATATTTT
-,TRBV12-3/TRBV12-4,few,TRBJ2-1,CASTKPQTIYNEQFF,TGTGCCAGCACCAAGCCACAGACGATCTACAATGAGCAGTTCTTC
TRBD1,TRBV12-3/TRBV12-4,-,TRBJ1-5,CASTMTGFNQPQHF,TGTGCCAGCACCATGACAGGGTTTAATCAGCCCCAGCATTTT
-,TRBV7-9,few,TRBJ2-3,CASSFSPNTDTQYF,TGTGCCAGCAGCTTTTCACCGAACACAGATACGCAGTATTTT
-,TRBV20-1,-,TRBJ1-5,CSTSPGDGGQPQHF,TGCAGTACCAGTCCAGGGGACGGTGGTCAGCCCCAGCATTTT
-,TRBV12-3/TRBV12-4,few,TRBJ1-1,CASSSKREIEAFF,TGTGCCAGCAGCTCAAAGCGGGAAATAGAAGCTTTCTTT
-,TRBV6-5,few,TRBJ1-4,CASSYTADLNEKLFF,TGTGCCAGCAGTTACACCGCGGACCTTAATGAAAAACTGTTTTTT
TRBD2,TRBV15,-,TRBJ2-3,CATRRGGSDTQYF,TGTGCCACCCGACGCGGGGGATCAGATACGCAGTATTTT
-,TRBV20-1,few,TRBJ1-4,CSAAQSNEKLFF,TGCAGTGCTGCCCAGAGTAATGAAAAACTGTTTTTT
-,TRBV11-2,-,TRBJ2-3,CASSSRDFTDTQYF,TGTGCCAGCAGCTCCCGGGACTTCACAGATACGCAGTATTTT
-,TRBV7-2,-,TRBJ2-5,CASSTPTGQETQYF,TGTGCCAGCAGCACCCCCACAGGCCAAGAGACCCAGTACTTC
TRBD1,TRBV20-1,-,TRBJ1-2,CSAHHLLDRGRESNYGYTF,TGCAGTGCTCACCACCTTTTGGACAGGGGGCGAGAATCGAACTATGGCTACACCTTC
-,TRBV20-1,few,TRBJ1-5,CSAGTPQQPQHF,TGCAGTGCCGGGACCCCTCAACAGCCCCAGCATTTT
-,TRBV9,-,TRBJ1-2,CASSVAAGANYGYTF,TGTGCCAGCAGCGTAGCCGCAGGTGCGAACTATGGCTACACCTTC
TRBD1,TRBV6-1,few,TRBJ2-1,CASSRDRDHEQFF,TGTGCCAGCAGCCGGGACAGGGACCATGAGCAGTTCTTC
TRBD2,TRBV7-9,few,TRBJ2-3,CASSLATGLAADTQYF,TGTGCCAGCAGCTTAGCTACGGGACTAGCGGCAGATACGCAGTATTTT
TRBD1,TRBV12-3/TRBV12-4,-,TRBJ1-1,CASSDPGTGGRDTEAFF,TGTGCCAGCAGTGACCCCGGGACAGGGGGCCGGGACACTGAAGCTTTCTTT
TRBD1,TRBV12-3/TRBV12-4,-,TRBJ1-2,CASSSTGFFGGYTF,TGTGCCAGCAGTTCGACAGGGTTCTTTGGTGGCTACACCTTC
TRBD2,TRBV4-3,-,TRBJ2-3,CASRQLAESTDTQYF,TGCGCCAGCAGACAACTAGCGGAGAGCACAGATACGCAGTATTTT